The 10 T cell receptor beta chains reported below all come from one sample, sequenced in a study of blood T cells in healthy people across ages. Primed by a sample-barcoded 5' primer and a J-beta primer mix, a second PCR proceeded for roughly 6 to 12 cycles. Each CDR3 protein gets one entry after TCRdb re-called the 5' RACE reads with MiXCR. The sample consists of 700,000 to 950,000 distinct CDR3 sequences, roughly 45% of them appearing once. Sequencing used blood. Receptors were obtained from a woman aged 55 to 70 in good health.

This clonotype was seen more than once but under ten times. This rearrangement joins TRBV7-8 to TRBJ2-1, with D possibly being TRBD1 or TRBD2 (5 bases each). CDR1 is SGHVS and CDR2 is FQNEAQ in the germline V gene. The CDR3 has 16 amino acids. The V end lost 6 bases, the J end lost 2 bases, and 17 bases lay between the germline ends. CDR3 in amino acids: CASRPPGRMTYNEQFF. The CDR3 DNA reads TGTGCCAGCAGACCCCCGGGACGAATGACCTACAATGAGCAGTTCTTC.

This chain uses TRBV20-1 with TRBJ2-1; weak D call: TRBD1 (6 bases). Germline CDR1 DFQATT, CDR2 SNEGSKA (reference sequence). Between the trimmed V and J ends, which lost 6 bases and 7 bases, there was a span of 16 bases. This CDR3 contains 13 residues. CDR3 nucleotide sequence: TGCAGTGCCAGGGCAGGGGTTAGGAATGAGCAGTTCTTC. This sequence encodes CSARAGVRNEQFF.

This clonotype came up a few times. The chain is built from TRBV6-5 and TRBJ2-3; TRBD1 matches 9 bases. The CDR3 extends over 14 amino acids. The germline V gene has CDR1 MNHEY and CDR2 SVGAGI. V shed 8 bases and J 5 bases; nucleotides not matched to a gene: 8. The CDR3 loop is CASRHRGRGDTQYF. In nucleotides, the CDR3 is TGTGCCAGCCGCCACAGGGGGCGAGGAGATACGCAGTATTTT.

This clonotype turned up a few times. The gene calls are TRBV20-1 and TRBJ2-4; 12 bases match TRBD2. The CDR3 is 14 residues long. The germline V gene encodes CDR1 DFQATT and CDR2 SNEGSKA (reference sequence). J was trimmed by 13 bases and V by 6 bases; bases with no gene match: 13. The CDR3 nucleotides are TGCAGTGCAGCCCTGACTAGCGGGGGAGGGGGCCAGTACTTC. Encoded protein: CSAALTSGGGGQYF.

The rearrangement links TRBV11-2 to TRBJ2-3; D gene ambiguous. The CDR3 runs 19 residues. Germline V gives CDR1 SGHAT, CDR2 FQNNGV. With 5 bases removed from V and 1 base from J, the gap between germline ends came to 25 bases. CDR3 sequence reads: CASSPNPSAQKGGTDTQYF. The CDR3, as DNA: TGTGCCAGCAGCCCCAACCCCAGCGCCCAGAAGGGTGGCACAGATACGCAGTATTTT.

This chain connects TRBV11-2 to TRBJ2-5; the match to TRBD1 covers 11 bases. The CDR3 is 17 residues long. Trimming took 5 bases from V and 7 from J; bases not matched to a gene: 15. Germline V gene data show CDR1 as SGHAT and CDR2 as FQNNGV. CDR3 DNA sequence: TGTGCCAGCAGCGAATTGCCACCGGGACAGGGGGTTGTGACCCAGTACTTC. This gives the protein CASSELPPGQGVVTQYF.

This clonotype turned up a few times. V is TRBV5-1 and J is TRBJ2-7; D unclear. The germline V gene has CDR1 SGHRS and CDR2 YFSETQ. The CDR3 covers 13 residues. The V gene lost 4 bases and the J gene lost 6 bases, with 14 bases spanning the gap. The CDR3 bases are TGCGCCAGCAGCGGAAAAACAGTGTGCGAGCAGTACTTC. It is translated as CASSGKTVCEQYF.

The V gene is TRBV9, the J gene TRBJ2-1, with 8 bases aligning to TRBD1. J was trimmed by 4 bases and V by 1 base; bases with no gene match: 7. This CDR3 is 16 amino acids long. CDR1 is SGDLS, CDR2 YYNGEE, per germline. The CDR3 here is CASSVSPGQVYNEQFF. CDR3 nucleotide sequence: TGTGCCAGCAGCGTATCGCCGGGACAGGTATACAATGAGCAGTTCTTC.

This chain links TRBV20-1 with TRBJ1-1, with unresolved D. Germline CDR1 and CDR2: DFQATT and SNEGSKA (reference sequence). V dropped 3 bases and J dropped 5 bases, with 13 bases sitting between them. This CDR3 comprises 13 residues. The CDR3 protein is CSARGPANTEAFF. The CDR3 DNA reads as TGCAGTGCTAGGGGTCCTGCGAATACTGAAGCTTTCTTT.

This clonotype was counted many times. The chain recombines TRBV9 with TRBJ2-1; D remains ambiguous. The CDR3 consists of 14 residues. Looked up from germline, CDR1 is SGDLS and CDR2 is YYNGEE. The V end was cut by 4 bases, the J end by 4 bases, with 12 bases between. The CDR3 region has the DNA TGTGCCAGCAGCTCACCCTGGCAGTACAATGAGCAGTTCTTC. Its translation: CASSSPWQYNEQFF.